The 20 T cell receptor beta chains reported below all come from one sample, sequenced in a study of blood T cell repertoires in COVID-19. The assay was immunoSEQ multiplex PCR, and TCRdb's table has in-frame clones only and misses some. The sample lists about 170,000 clones, 83% occurring once. The sequenced material came from PBMCs or T cells enriched from blood (not recorded which). Source of these receptors: a woman aged 50 to 65 in a cohort exposed to, infected with or recovered from COVID-19 (not recorded which).

The chain uses TRBV9 and TRBJ2-1; 10 bases line up with TRBD2. Germline lookup yields CDR1 SGDLS and CDR2 YYNGEE. CDR3 length equals 15 residues. Germline trimming cut 4 bases from V and 3 bases from J; bases unmatched to any gene: 4. As DNA, the CDR3 is TGTGCCAGCAGCCCAGGGACTAGCGACTACAATGAGCAGTTCTTC. Its protein is CASSPGTSDYNEQFF.

J is TRBJ2-7 and V is TRBV28; TRBD2 matches at 11 bases. Germline CDR1 reads MDHEN; CDR2 reads SYDVKM. V was pared by 6 bases and J by 4 bases, with 8 bases of the junction left unmatched. The CDR3 consists of 15 residues. The CDR3 nucleotides read TGTGCCAGCAGCTCATACCGACTAGCGGGATACGAGCAGTACTTC. Amino acid sequence: CASSSYRLAGYEQYF.

V gene TRBV7-8 combines with J gene TRBJ1-3; D may be TRBD1 (5 bases). Germline V CDR1 and CDR2: SGHVS, FQNEAQ. CDR3 size: 18 residues. V lost 1 base to trimming and J lost 4 bases, with 20 bases between them. In DNA form, the CDR3 reads TGTGCCAGCAGCTTAGGATTTTTGGGGGAGGTATCGGGAAACACCATATATTTT. Translating gives CASSLGFLGEVSGNTIYF.

The genes are TRBV18 and TRBJ2-7; 9 bases are shared with TRBD1. CDR1 and CDR2 (germline): KGHSH, LQKENI. Trimming cost V 5 bases and J 1 base; bases outside gene matches: 9. The CDR3 loop spans 16 amino acids. The CDR3 sequence is CASSVSTGTGSYEQYF. The CDR3 DNA reads TGTGCCAGCTCAGTAAGTACCGGGACAGGGTCCTACGAGCAGTACTTC.

The gene calls are TRBV19 and TRBJ2-5; TRBD1 agrees at 7 bases. Looked up from germline, CDR1 is LNHDA and CDR2 is SQIVND (reference sequence). V shed 0 bases, J shed 5 bases, and the junction held 6 bases outside the gene matches. The CDR3 is made up of 15 amino acids. The CDR3 sequence is CASSIEPQGWETQYF. The CDR3 DNA is TGTGCCAGTAGTATAGAACCACAGGGGTGGGAGACCCAGTACTTC.

The gene calls are TRBV14 and TRBJ1-2; D may be TRBD1 (6 bases). V lost 4 bases and J lost 4, with 10 bases in between. The CDR3 consists of 13 residues. Germline loops: CDR1 SGHDN, CDR2 FVKESK. The CDR3 is CASSPTGFYGYTF. The CDR3 DNA reads as TGTGCCAGCAGCCCTACAGGGTTCTATGGCTACACCTTC. The full variable domain, rest sourced from reference TRBV14 and TRBJ1-2, is EAGVTQFPSHSVIEKGQTVTLRCDPISGHDNLYWYRRVMGKEIKFLLHFVKESKQDESGMPNNRFLAERTGGTYSTLKVQPAELEDSGVYFCASSPTGFYGYTFGSGTRLTVV.

The chain links TRBV19 to TRBJ1-4; 7 nucleotides line up with TRBD1. This CDR3 spans 13 amino acids. Germline loops: CDR1 LNHDA, CDR2 SQIVND (reference sequence). Trimming took 8 bases from V and 8 from J; bases not matched to a gene: 8. Here the CDR3 DNA reads TGTGCCAGTGGAGACAGGGTTCACGAAAAACTGTTTTTT. This codes for CASGDRVHEKLFF.

The chain couples TRBV4-1 to TRBJ2-5, with TRBD2 matching 10 bases. Germline V gene lookup returns CDR1 MGHRA and CDR2 YSYEKL. Trimming took 4 bases from V and 5 from J; bases not matched to a gene: 13. The length of the CDR3 is 17 residues. The CDR3 nucleotides read TGCGCCAGCAGCCTTAACCTGGCCCTAGCGGGGGTGGAGACCCAGTACTTC. It specifies CASSLNLALAGVETQYF.

J is TRBJ1-2 and V is TRBV30; no definite D call. Trimming removed 8 bases from V and 8 bases from J, with 15 bases in between. This CDR3 is 11 amino acids long. From germline, CDR1 is GTSNPN and CDR2 SVGIG (reference sequence). CDR3 amino acids: CALLAGEGYTF. CDR3 bases: TGTGCCCTATTGGCGGGAGAGGGCTACACCTTC.

V usage is TRBV5-1 and J usage is TRBJ1-2; the D is unclear. Germline CDR1 SGHRS, CDR2 YFSETQ. The CDR3 totals 14 residues. Between the trimmed V and J ends, which lost 0 bases and 0 bases, there was a span of 6 bases. In DNA form, the CDR3 reads TGCGCCAGCAGCTTGGATGAGTCTAACTATGGCTACACCTTC. As protein: CASSLDESNYGYTF.

The count of this clone is one. The V call is TRBV11-2, the J call TRBJ2-1, with D possibly TRBD2 on 5 matching bases. The CDR3 consists of 13 residues. The V gene's germline CDR1 is SGHAT and CDR2 FQNNGV. V was clipped by 3 bases and J by 7 bases, with 10 bases between them. The CDR3 sequence: CASSFLARNEQFF. The CDR3 DNA sequence: TGTGCCAGCAGCTTCCTAGCAAGGAATGAGCAGTTCTTC.

This clone was found once. The chain uses TRBV11-2 and TRBJ1-3; TRBD1 matches 7 bases. Per the germline V gene, CDR1 is SGHAT and CDR2 is FQNNGV. V shed 1 base and J 4 bases; nucleotides not matched to a gene: 7. The length of the CDR3 is 16 residues. CDR3 in amino acids: CASSLAPTGSGNTIYF. The CDR3 nucleotides read TGTGCCAGCAGCTTAGCCCCGACAGGGAGCGGAAACACCATATATTTT.

This chain connects TRBV29-1 to TRBJ2-2; tentatively, D is TRBD2 (6 bases). The V gene lost 5 bases and the J gene lost 6 bases, with 10 bases spanning the gap. In germline, CDR1 is SQVTM, CDR2 ANQGSEA. The CDR3 extends over 12 amino acids. The CDR3 reads CSVWGVSGELFF. The DNA of the CDR3 is TGCAGCGTTTGGGGGGTATCCGGGGAGCTGTTTTTT.

In this sample, this clone turned up once. This chain joins TRBV5-4 and TRBJ2-5; 7 nucleotides match TRBD2. Trimming took 6 bases from V and 5 from J; bases not matched to a gene: 13. The germline V gene has CDR1 SGHNT and CDR2 YYREEE (reference sequence). The CDR3 extends over 15 amino acids. The CDR3 sequence: CASTPGGGGRETQYF. The CDR3 DNA follows: TGTGCCAGCACCCCAGGTGGCGGGGGAAGGGAGACCCAGTACTTC.

This chain uses TRBV11-2 with TRBJ2-7, with 9 bases fitting TRBD2. CDR3 length: 16 residues. Germline V gene lookup returns CDR1 SGHAT and CDR2 FQNNGV. V lost 3 bases to trimming and J lost 5 bases; unmatched junction nucleotides: 11. The DNA of the CDR3 is TGTGCCAGCAGCTTCACTCCCGGGACTAGCATGGACGAGCAGTACTTC. It is translated as CASSFTPGTSMDEQYF.

This clone appeared once. The chain couples TRBV19 to TRBJ1-5, with 7 bases aligning to TRBD1. This CDR3 is built from 16 residues. CDR1 and CDR2 (germline): LNHDA, SQIVND (reference sequence). The ends lost 4 bases at V and 4 bases at J; junction bases unmatched: 10. The CDR3 protein is CASSTAQLGQNQPQHF. CDR3 coding DNA: TGTGCCAGTAGTACTGCCCAGTTGGGACAGAATCAGCCCCAGCATTTT.

V and J are TRBV6-6 and TRBJ2-2; D is undetermined. The germline gives CDR1 MNHNY, CDR2 SVGAGI (reference sequence). Deletions cut 4 bases from V and 3 bases from J, with 6 bases between. The CDR3 loop spans 13 amino acids. The CDR3 loop is CASSSRDTGELFF. The CDR3 DNA reads as TGTGCCAGCAGTTCCCGGGACACCGGGGAGCTGTTTTTT.

The chain employs TRBV6-6 and TRBJ1-1; unclear D gene. This CDR3 contains 13 residues. Germline CDR1 and CDR2: MNHNY and SVGAGI (reference sequence). V was clipped by 6 bases and J by 7 bases, with 15 bases between them. The CDR3 spells CASSREALGEAFF. The CDR3 DNA reads as TGTGCCAGCAGCCGAGAGGCATTAGGTGAAGCTTTCTTT.

This sequence joins TRBV5-8 and TRBJ2-5; D is undetermined. In germline, CDR1 is SGHTS, CDR2 YDEGEE. The CDR3 contains 15 residues. V lost 4 bases and J lost 2, with 15 bases in between. The CDR3, as DNA: TGTGCCAGCAGCCCACAGATAGTAGGACAAGAGACCCAGTACTTC. Translated: CASSPQIVGQETQYF.

The CDR3 spells CASSLGDSGRAGYEQYF. The CDR3 DNA sequence: TGCGCCAGCAGCTTAGGGGATAGCGGGAGGGCCGGCTACGAGCAGTACTTC. V is TRBV5-1 and J is TRBJ2-7, with 11 nucleotides matching TRBD2. The V gene end was trimmed by 2 bases and the J gene end by 3 bases; junction bases not matched to a gene: 10. The CDR3 length is 17 residues. Germline loops: CDR1 SGHRS, CDR2 YFSETQ.